This note documents a single T cell receptor (beta chain) sequence. Antigen unknown. The PCR was carried out with 60 Vbeta primers and 13 Jbeta primers. Assay: immunoSEQ multiplex PCR; the TCRdb copy retains only in-frame clones and omits some. The sample records tens of thousands of clones, about three quarters being singletons. Trimming took 6 bases from V and 1 from J; bases not matched to a gene: 4. CDR1 is LNHDA, CDR2 SQIVND, per germline (reference sequence). This CDR3 has 15 residues. This entry is derived from a study of cytomegalovirus exposure and HLA in healthy donors. Study results and limitations: After further analysis at a later stage, 15,000 to 20,000 TCR beta sequences were associated with HLA alleles at 0.05 false discovery rate. The listing of roughly 160 TCR beta chains classed them as cytomegalovirus-associated. Sequencing probably produced one cluster of sequence variants that were highly shared.

Sample: PBMCs. This clonotype originated in a male donor in good health and CMV-seropositive. The chain recombines TRBV19 with TRBJ1-1; 11 nucleotides match TRBD1. CDR3 coding DNA: TGTGCCAGTAGGGGACAGGGGGTTCAGAACACTGAAGCTTTCTTT. Translating it yields CASRGQGVQNTEAFF.